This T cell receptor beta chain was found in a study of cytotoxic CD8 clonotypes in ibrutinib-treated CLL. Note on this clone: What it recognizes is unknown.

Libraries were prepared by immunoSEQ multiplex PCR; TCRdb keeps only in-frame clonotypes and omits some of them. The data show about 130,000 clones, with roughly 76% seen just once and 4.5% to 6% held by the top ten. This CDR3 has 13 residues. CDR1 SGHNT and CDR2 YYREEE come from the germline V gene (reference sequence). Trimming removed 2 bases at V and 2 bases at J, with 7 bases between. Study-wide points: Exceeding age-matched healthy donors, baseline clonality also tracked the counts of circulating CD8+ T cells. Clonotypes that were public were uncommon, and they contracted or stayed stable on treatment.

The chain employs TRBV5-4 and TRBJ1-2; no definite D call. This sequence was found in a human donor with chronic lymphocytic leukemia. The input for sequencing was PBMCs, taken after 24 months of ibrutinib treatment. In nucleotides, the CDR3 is TGTGCCAGCAGCTTAGACCCAAACTATGGCTACACCTTC. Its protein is CASSLDPNYGYTF.